The sample holds a few counts of the clone carrying this T cell receptor beta chain. Libraries were prepared by immunoSEQ multiplex PCR; TCRdb keeps only in-frame clonotypes and omits some of them. Among approximately 140,000 clones, roughly 90% were seen once, and the ten largest hold about 10%. The data were taken from a study of control samples from healthy donors and cancer patients. Germline CDR1 is SGHNT and CDR2 is YYREEE (reference sequence). This CDR3 has 16 residues. Trimming removed 0 bases from V and 7 bases from J; junction bases left unmatched: 5. This chain uses TRBV5-4 with TRBJ1-6; 9 nucleotides match TRBD1. The sample comprised blood. The sequence was obtained from a man aged 30-40 years in good health. The CDR3: CASSLGSGQGNSPLHF. The CDR3 DNA reads TGTGCCAGCAGCTTGGGTTCCGGACAGGGGAATTCACCCCTCCACTTT.